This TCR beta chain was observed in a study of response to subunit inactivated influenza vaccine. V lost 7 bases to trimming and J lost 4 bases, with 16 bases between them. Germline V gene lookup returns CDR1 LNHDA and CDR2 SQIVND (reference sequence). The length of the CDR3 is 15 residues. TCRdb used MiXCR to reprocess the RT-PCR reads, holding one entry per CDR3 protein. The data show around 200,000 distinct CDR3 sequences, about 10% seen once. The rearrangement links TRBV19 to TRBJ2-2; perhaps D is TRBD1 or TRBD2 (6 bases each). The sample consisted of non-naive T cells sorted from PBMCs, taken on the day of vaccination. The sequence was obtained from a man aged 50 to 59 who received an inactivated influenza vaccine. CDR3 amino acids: CASTSPGGLTGELFF. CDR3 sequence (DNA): TGTGCCAGTACCTCCCCCGGGGGCCTCACCGGGGAGCTGTTTTTT.